The source of this T cell receptor beta chain is a study of beta chain features in type 1 diabetes. The CDR3 loop spans 14 amino acids. Germline-derived CDR1 and CDR2 are SGDLS and YYNGEE. Trimming took 7 bases from V and 3 from J, leaving 13 bases between them. Since all of the isolated RNA was reverse transcribed, expressed TCRB transcripts were what got sequenced. Sequencing of naive, central memory and regulatory T cell samples gave an average of about 3.9 million reads. Some clones are missing from TCRdb's copy, which holds only in-frame ones; the method was immunoSEQ multiplex PCR. The sample has about 320,000 clones, 13% to 15% seen once.

V gene TRBV9 combines with J gene TRBJ2-2, with D perhaps matching TRBD1 (6 bases). The TCR originated in a man aged 25 to 45 in good health. Sample: central memory CD4+ T cells from blood. DNA for the CDR3: TGTGCCAGCCGAAAGGCAGGGGACACCGGGGAGCTGTTTTTT. It translates to CASRKAGDTGELFF.